Listed here are 14 T cell receptor beta chains from one sample, sequenced in a study of cytomegalovirus exposure and HLA in healthy donors. The PCR ran on 60 Vbeta and 13 Jbeta primers. Here immunoSEQ multiplex PCR was the method, and the copy in TCRdb shows in-frame clones only, minus some. Here the sample spans 170,000 or so clones, around 74% being singletons. The sequenced material came from PBMCs. Receptors were obtained from a woman aged 25 to 39 in good health and CMV-seronegative.

This clone has only a few counts. The rearrangement joins TRBV4-1 to TRBJ1-2; 12 bases agree with TRBD1. The CDR3 has 17 amino acids. Losses at the gene ends were 0 bases for V and 8 bases for J; bases not matched to a gene: 10. The germline V gene has CDR1 MGHRA and CDR2 YSYEKL. The DNA of the CDR3 is TGCGCCAGCAGCCAAGAGGCCGGGACAGGGGGCGATTGGGGCTACACCTTC. Residues: CASSQEAGTGGDWGYTF.

This sequence joins TRBV11-2 and TRBJ2-7; the match to TRBD1 covers 11 bases. The V segment lost 4 bases and the J segment 7 bases; nucleotides outside the gene matches: 9. Germline loops: CDR1 SGHAT, CDR2 FQNNGV. The CDR3 is made up of 15 amino acids. The CDR3 is CASSSPGQGAWEQYF. CDR3 in DNA: TGTGCCAGCAGCTCCCCTGGACAGGGGGCTTGGGAGCAGTACTTC.

The rearrangement uses TRBV2 and TRBJ2-1; possible D gene TRBD1, 6 bases. V was trimmed by 4 bases and J by 7 bases, leaving 17 bases between them. Germline-derived CDR1 and CDR2 are SNHLY and FYNNEI. The CDR3 loop spans 15 amino acids. The DNA of the CDR3 is TGTGCCAGCAGTGTCCAGGGGCCAGCTAGTAATGAGCAGTTCTTC. It yields the protein CASSVQGPASNEQFF.

The genes are TRBV5-4 and TRBJ1-6, with 7 bases that match TRBD1. The CDR3 totals 15 residues. V lost 4 bases to trimming and J lost 8 bases; unmatched junction nucleotides: 9. Germline CDR1 and CDR2: SGHNT and YYREEE (reference sequence). The CDR3 protein is CASSPRGLGDSPLHF. CDR3 in DNA: TGTGCCAGCAGCCCCAGGGGGTTAGGGGATTCACCCCTCCACTTT.

J is TRBJ1-5 and V is TRBV19, with D perhaps matching TRBD1 (5 bases). CDR1 and CDR2 (germline): LNHDA, SQIVND (reference sequence). V was cut by 5 bases and J by 1 base, with 12 bases left in between. The CDR3 has 15 amino acids. Written as DNA, the CDR3 is TGTGCCAGTAGTGTTCAGCAGGGAAGCAATCAGCCCCAGCATTTT. Translated: CASSVQQGSNQPQHF. Full variable domain (remainder filled in from reference TRBV19 and TRBJ1-5): DGGITQSPKYLFRKEGQNVTLSCEQNLNHDAMYWYRQDPGQGLRLIYYSQIVNDFQKGDIAEGYSVSREKKESFPLTVTSAQKNPTAFYLCASSVQQGSNQPQHFGDGTRLSIL.

This clone was seen a handful of times. In DNA, the CDR3 is TGCGCCAGCAGCCCAGGACAGCTCAACACTGAAGCTTTCTTT. Encoded protein: CASSPGQLNTEAFF. V usage is TRBV4-1 and J usage is TRBJ1-1, with D possibly TRBD1 on 6 matching bases. V lost 4 bases, J lost 2 bases, and 11 bases lay in between. The CDR3 extends over 14 amino acids. Germline CDR1 reads MGHRA; CDR2 reads YSYEKL.

The V and J genes are TRBV2 and TRBJ2-4; 8 bases are shared with TRBD2. V gave up 7 bases and J gave up 4 bases; unmatched junction bases: 9. Germline V gene data show CDR1 as SNHLY and CDR2 as FYNNEI. The CDR3 is 15 amino acids. The CDR3 here is CASTDPGGAKNIQYF. The CDR3 nucleotides read TGTGCCAGCACGGACCCGGGGGGGGCTAAAAACATTCAGTACTTC. The full variable domain, completed using reference TRBV2 and TRBJ2-4, is EPEVTQTPSHQVTQMGQEVILRCVPISNHLYFYWYRQILGQKVEFLVSFYNNEISEKSEIFDDQFSVERPDGSNFTLKIRSTKLEDSAMYFCASTDPGGAKNIQYFGAGTRLSVL.

This rearrangement joins TRBV6-6 to TRBJ1-5; D is unclear. Germline V CDR1 and CDR2: MNHNY, SVGAGI (reference sequence). V was pared by 7 bases and J by 5 bases, with 12 bases between. The CDR3 is 13 residues long. The CDR3 reads CASNSVTDQPQHF. The CDR3 DNA reads as TGTGCCAGCAATAGCGTCACAGATCAGCCCCAGCATTTT.

The chain employs TRBV7-8 and TRBJ1-2, with TRBD1 matching 11 bases. With V trimmed by 5 bases and J by 5 bases, 7 bases remained unmatched. Germline V gene data show CDR1 as SGHVS and CDR2 as FQNEAQ. The CDR3 consists of 15 residues. The CDR3 protein is CASSRWDRGNYGYTF. The CDR3 DNA follows: TGTGCCAGCAGCCGATGGGACAGGGGGAATTATGGCTACACCTTC.

The CDR3 nucleotides are TGTGCCAGCAGCTTATACCAGTCTGGAAACACCATATATTTT. This sequence encodes CASSLYQSGNTIYF. The rearrangement uses TRBV7-9 and TRBJ1-3, with unresolved D. The CDR3 loop spans 14 amino acids. V lost 2 bases, J lost 1 base, and 6 bases lay in between. Germline values: CDR1 SEHNR, CDR2 FQNEAQ (reference sequence).

The V gene is TRBV9, the J gene TRBJ2-1, with 8 bases matching TRBD1. This CDR3 has 15 residues. The ends lost 3 bases at V and 1 base at J; junction bases unmatched: 3. Germline V gene data show CDR1 as SGDLS and CDR2 as YYNGEE. The CDR3 region has the DNA TGTGCCAGCAGCGGCGACAGGGGTTCCTACAATGAGCAGTTCTTC. Its protein product is CASSGDRGSYNEQFF.

This rearrangement joins TRBV6-1 to TRBJ2-3, with D possibly matching TRBD1 (6 bases). With 5 bases removed from V and 2 bases from J, the gap between germline ends came to 8 bases. Germline CDR1 and CDR2: MNHNS and SASEGT. This CDR3 region has 13 residues. For the CDR3, the DNA is TGTGCCAGCAGTCGGGACAACACAGATACGCAGTATTTT. This translates into CASSRDNTDTQYF.

This clone was counted only a few times. The V and J genes are TRBV9 and TRBJ2-3; possibly TRBD2 for D (7 bases). V lost 0 bases to trimming and J lost 6 bases, with 11 bases between them. CDR1 is SGDLS and CDR2 is YYNGEE in the germline V gene. There are 14 residues in the CDR3. CDR3 coding DNA: TGTGCCAGCAGCGTAGCTCGGGGGGCCGATACGCAGTATTTT. It is translated as CASSVARGADTQYF.

The chain is built from TRBV27 and TRBJ2-1, with no clear D. Trimming pared 5 bases from V and 8 bases from J, leaving 10 bases between. The CDR3 totals 12 residues. Per the germline V gene, CDR1 is MNHEY and CDR2 is SMNVEV (reference sequence). CDR3 bases: TGTGCCAGCAGTCCTAGTGGTCATGAGCAGTTCTTC. Its protein is CASSPSGHEQFF.